This T cell receptor (beta chain) stems from a study of cytotoxic CD8 clonotypes in ibrutinib-treated CLL. As for the study in general: Among the patients, fewer than twelve presented as relapsed/refractory and around 15 as treatment-naive; 17 showed unmutated IGHV. Study findings and constraints: Clonality went higher at ibrutinib response and then dropped back toward baseline at progression. The public clonotypes identified were infrequent and showed contraction or stability on treatment. A difference in sampling times existed between sustained-remission and progressing patients.

Assay used: immunoSEQ multiplex PCR; TCRdb lists only in-frame clones, some missing. The data hold approximately 45,000 clones, with 50% to 80% observed a single time. Points on this clone: Its matching antigen is unknown.

This TCR came from a human donor with chronic lymphocytic leukemia. Material: PBMCs, obtained after 24 months of ibrutinib treatment.

CDR3 in DNA: TGTGCCAGCAGGCCCGGGACTAGTTCCTACAATGAGCAGTTCTTC. As protein: CASRPGTSSYNEQFF. This chain links TRBV7-3 with TRBJ2-1; 8 bases match TRBD2. The J segment lost 1 base and the V segment lost 6 bases, leaving 5 bases of the junction unmatched. Germline V gives CDR1 SGHTA, CDR2 FQGTGA. The length of the CDR3 is 15 residues.